These T cell receptor beta chains were read from a single sample in a study of OX40 agonist ivuxolimab in advanced cancers. TCRdb's table, derived via immunoSEQ multiplex PCR, lists solely in-frame clones and lacks some. The sample holds some 100,000 clones, roughly 90% seen once. The input for sequencing was CD4+ or CD8+ T cells sorted from blood, taken in a trial of the OX40 agonist ivuxolimab. The receptors here all came from an adult with an advanced solid tumor such as melanoma, head and neck, liver or kidney cancer. Each CDR3 is given with its conserved first and last residue. A D gene is named only where the DNA matches it firmly. Size tells how often a clone was seen (once, few, many) or the class of an expanded clone, and some rows leave it out.

j_gene | v_gene | d_gene | abundance | CDR3aa | CDR3nt
TRBJ2-6 | TRBV4-1 | TRBD1 | NA | CASSQDWTGAAGANVLTF | TGCGCCAGCAGCCAAGATTGGACAGGGGCAGCTGGGGCCAACGTCCTGACTTTC
TRBJ1-3 | TRBV7-9 | NA | NA | CASSTWTAGNTIYF | TGTGCCAGCAGCACGTGGACAGCTGGAAACACCATATATTTT
TRBJ2-7 | TRBV7-9 | TRBD1 | few | CASSLGQGDHEQYF | TGTGCCAGCAGCTTGGGACAGGGGGACCACGAGCAGTACTTC
TRBJ2-6 | TRBV7-2 | NA | NA | CASSFGTPRSGANVLTF | TGTGCCAGCAGCTTTGGGACACCACGCTCTGGGGCCAACGTCCTGACTTTC
TRBJ2-5 | TRBV25-1 | NA | NA | CASSEFGGGVSTQYF | TGTGCCAGCAGTGAATTCGGTGGGGGAGTGTCGACCCAGTACTTC
TRBJ2-2 | TRBV7-9 | NA | NA | CASSYDHTGELFF | TGTGCCAGCAGCTATGACCATACCGGGGAGCTGTTTTTT
TRBJ2-3 | TRBV20-1 | NA | NA | CSASTDTQYF | TGCAGTGCCAGCACAGATACGCAGTATTTT
TRBJ2-1 | TRBV7-3 | NA | NA | CASRFNEQFF | TGTGCCAGCAGATTCAATGAGCAGTTCTTC
TRBJ1-1 | TRBV19 | NA | NA | CASSRERGTEAFF | TGTGCCAGTAGTAGGGAACGGGGCACTGAAGCTTTCTTT
TRBJ1-1 | TRBV19 | TRBD1 | NA | CASSLLQGDTEAFF | TGTGCCAGTAGTCTATTACAGGGGGACACTGAAGCTTTCTTT
TRBJ1-1 | TRBV7-8 | NA | NA | CASSLDRLNTEAFF | TGTGCCAGCAGCTTAGACCGTTTGAACACTGAAGCTTTCTTT
TRBJ1-1 | TRBV5-6 | TRBD1 | NA | CASSLTAGGRTEAFF | TGTGCCAGCAGCTTAACTGCAGGGGGCCGGACTGAAGCTTTCTTT
TRBJ2-5 | TRBV28 | TRBD2 | NA | CASSSGGLDGMLETQYF | TGTGCCAGCAGCTCGGGGGGGTTGGATGGGATGCTTGAGACCCAGTACTTC
TRBJ2-3 | TRBV29-1 | NA | NA | CSGMKADTQYF | TGCAGCGGAATGAAGGCAGATACGCAGTATTTT
TRBJ1-5 | TRBV28 | NA | NA | CASTSAQGGGNQPQHF | TGTGCCAGCACCTCTGCCCAAGGAGGTGGCAATCAGCCCCAGCATTTT
TRBJ2-3 | TRBV2 | TRBD1 | NA | CASSGQGYTDTQYF | TGTGCCAGCAGTGGACAGGGTTACACAGATACGCAGTATTTT
TRBJ2-1 | TRBV11-1 | TRBD1 | NA | CASSLFGQGAREQFF | TGTGCCAGCAGCTTATTTGGACAGGGGGCACGTGAGCAGTTCTTC
TRBJ2-5 | TRBV2 | NA | few | CASNQALGETQYF | TGTGCCAGCAACCAGGCACTGGGAGAGACCCAGTACTTC
TRBJ2-3 | TRBV27 | TRBD2 | NA | CASSPAGGMRTDTQYF | TGTGCCAGCAGTCCAGCGGGAGGTATGAGAACAGATACGCAGTATTTT
TRBJ2-7 | TRBV28 | NA | NA | CASSLPRASANYEQYF | TGTGCCAGCAGTTTACCCCGGGCTAGCGCCAACTACGAGCAGTACTTC
TRBJ2-5 | TRBV18 | NA | NA | CASSPGTLQETQYF | TGTGCCAGCTCACCAGGGACCTTGCAAGAGACCCAGTACTTC
TRBJ1-2 | TRBV25-1 | TRBD1 | NA | CASSDGQGGGYTF | TGTGCCAGCAGTGACGGGCAGGGGGGTGGCTACACCTTC
TRBJ2-7 | TRBV5-1 | TRBD1 | NA | CASSKTGTGNGYEQYF | TGCGCCAGCAGCAAAACCGGGACAGGGAATGGCTACGAGCAGTACTTC
TRBJ2-2 | TRBV28 | NA | NA | CASRGPTRGELFF | TGTGCCAGCAGGGGACCCACTCGCGGGGAGCTGTTTTTT
TRBJ1-1 | TRBV5-6 | NA | NA | CASSLGSGEAEAFF | TGTGCCAGCAGCTTGGGGTCAGGGGAGGCTGAAGCTTTCTTT
TRBJ2-7 | TRBV7-2 | NA | NA | CASSLAVRGFMYEQYF | TGTGCCAGCAGCTTAGCGGTCAGGGGTTTTATGTACGAGCAGTACTTC
TRBJ2-5 | TRBV7-2 | TRBD2 | NA | CASSLESGSGETQYF | TGTGCCAGCAGCTTAGAGAGCGGGAGTGGAGAGACCCAGTACTTC
TRBJ1-2 | TRBV4-2 | NA | NA | CASSQGGRDYTF | TGTGCCAGCAGCCAAGGCGGCAGGGACTACACCTTC
TRBJ1-2 | TRBV10-2 | TRBD1 | NA | CASRPTGGAAGF | TGCGCCAGCAGACCGACAGGGGGTGCGGCAGGCTTC
TRBJ2-5 | TRBV14 | TRBD2 | NA | CASSLRTSLETQYF | TGTGCCAGCAGCCTTCGGACTAGTTTAGAGACCCAGTACTTC
TRBJ2-5 | TRBV14 | TRBD1 | NA | CASSQRTGRQETQYF | TGTGCCAGCAGCCAAAGGACAGGGCGGCAAGAGACCCAGTACTTC
TRBJ2-7 | TRBV6-5 | TRBD2 | NA | CASTRTSGSYEQYF | TGTGCCAGTACCCGGACTAGCGGAAGCTACGAGCAGTACTTC
TRBJ2-2 | TRBV7-9 | NA | NA | CASSTTVNTGELFF | TGTGCCAGCAGCACGACAGTGAACACCGGGGAGCTGTTTTTT
TRBJ2-3 | TRBV28 | TRBD1 | NA | CASRSPGQGAWDTQYF | TGTGCCAGCAGATCGCCGGGACAGGGGGCTTGGGATACGCAGTATTTT
TRBJ2-2 | TRBV7-3 | NA | NA | CASSLLGTSNTGELFF | TGTGCCAGCAGCCTCTTAGGGACTTCGAACACCGGGGAGCTGTTTTTT
TRBJ2-7 | TRBV6-1 | NA | NA | CASSKQGDEQYF | TGTGCCAGCAGCAAGCAGGGAGACGAGCAGTACTTC
TRBJ2-2 | TRBV14 | NA | NA | CASSQVASGELFF | TGTGCCAGCAGCCAAGTTGCTAGCGGGGAGCTGTTTTTT
TRBJ2-4 | TRBV28 | TRBD2 | few | CASSYRAGGAKNIQYF | TGTGCCAGCAGTTACCGAGCGGGGGGAGCCAAAAACATTCAGTACTTC
TRBJ2-5 | TRBV10-3 | NA | NA | CAISESWETQYF | TGTGCCATCAGTGAGTCGTGGGAGACCCAGTACTTC
TRBJ1-1 | TRBV5-1 | TRBD1 | once | CASSQLVTGVPEAFF | TGCGCCAGCAGCCAACTGGTGACAGGGGTACCTGAAGCTTTCTTT
TRBJ2-5 | TRBV7-9 | NA | NA | CASSFSSRETQYF | TGTGCCAGCAGCTTCAGTAGCCGGGAGACCCAGTACTTC